This T cell receptor (beta chain) was profiled in a study of CD8+ T cells in alopecia areata. Isolated RNA was reverse transcribed into cDNA used as the sequencing template. Profiling relied on immunoSEQ multiplex PCR, and the TCRdb table lists in-frame clones only, not all of them. The repertoire consists of fewer than 200,000 clones, with about three fifths occurring once and the leading ten covering roughly 12%. V dropped 7 bases and J dropped 4 bases, with 8 bases sitting between them. The CDR3 has 13 residues. Germline CDR1 and CDR2: SNHLY and FYNNEI. Treatment reported: oral pan-JAK inhibitor, 5-10 mg twice daily. Lesional scalp punch biopsies and peripheral blood came from alopecia areata patients. PBMCs yielded sorted CD4+ and CD8+ T cells.

The source is a human donor with alopecia areata. The material was CD8+ T cells sorted from blood, obtained at week 24, from a patient treated with tofacitinib. This chain links TRBV2 with TRBJ1-6; D is unresolved. In DNA, the CDR3 is TGTGCCAGCATTCGTGGATATAATTCACCCCTCCACTTT. Protein sequence: CASIRGYNSPLHF.